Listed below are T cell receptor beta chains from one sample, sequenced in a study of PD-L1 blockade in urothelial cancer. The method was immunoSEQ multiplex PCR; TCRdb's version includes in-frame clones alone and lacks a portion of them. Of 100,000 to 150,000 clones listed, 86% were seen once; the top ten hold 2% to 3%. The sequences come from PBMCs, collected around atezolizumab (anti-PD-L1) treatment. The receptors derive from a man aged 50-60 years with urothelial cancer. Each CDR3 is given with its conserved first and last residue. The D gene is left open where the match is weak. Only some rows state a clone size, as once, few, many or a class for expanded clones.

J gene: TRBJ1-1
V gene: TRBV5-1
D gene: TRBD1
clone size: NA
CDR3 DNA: TGCGCCAGTAATCCGACAGGGGTTGTCACTGAAGCTTTCTTT
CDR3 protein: CASNPTGVVTEAFF

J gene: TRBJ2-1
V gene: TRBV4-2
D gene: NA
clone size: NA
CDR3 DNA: TGTGCCAGCAGCCAAGATCTGGCGGGTTACAATGAGCAGTTCTTC
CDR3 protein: CASSQDLAGYNEQFF

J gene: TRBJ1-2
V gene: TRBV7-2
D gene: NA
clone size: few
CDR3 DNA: TGTGCCAGCAGGAGGTCGGATAACTATGGCTACACCTTC
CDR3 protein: CASRRSDNYGYTF

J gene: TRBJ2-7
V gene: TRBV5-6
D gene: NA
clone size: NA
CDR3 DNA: TGTGCCAGCAGCTTCAGGGCGAGCTCCTACGAGCAGTACTTC
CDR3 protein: CASSFRASSYEQYF

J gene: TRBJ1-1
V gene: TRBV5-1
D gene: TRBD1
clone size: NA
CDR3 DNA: TGCGCCAGCAGCGTGGGACTCACCGGGACAGGGGAAGTAAGGACTGAAGCTTTCTTT
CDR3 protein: CASSVGLTGTGEVRTEAFF

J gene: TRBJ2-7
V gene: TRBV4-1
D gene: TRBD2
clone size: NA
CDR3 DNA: TGCGCCAGCAGCCAAGGGAGCGGGAGCCAGTACGAGCAGTACTTC
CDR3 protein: CASSQGSGSQYEQYF

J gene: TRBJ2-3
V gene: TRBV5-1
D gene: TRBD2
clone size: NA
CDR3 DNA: TGCGCCAGCAGCCAAAGGACTAGCGGACACACAGATACGCAGTATTTT
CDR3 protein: CASSQRTSGHTDTQYF

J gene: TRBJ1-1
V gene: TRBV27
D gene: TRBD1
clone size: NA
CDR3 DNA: TGTGCCAGCAGCTATACACCCGGGACAGGGGGCCGCGCTTTCTTT
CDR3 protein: CASSYTPGTGGRAFF

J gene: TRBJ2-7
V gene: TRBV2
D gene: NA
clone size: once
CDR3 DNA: TGTGCCAGCAATAGTAATCGGGAGCAGTACTTC
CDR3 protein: CASNSNREQYF

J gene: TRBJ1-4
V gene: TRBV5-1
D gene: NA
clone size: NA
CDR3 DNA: TGCGCCAGCAGGTCGTCGAGGACAGATGGAAAACTGTTTTTT
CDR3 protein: CASRSSRTDGKLFF

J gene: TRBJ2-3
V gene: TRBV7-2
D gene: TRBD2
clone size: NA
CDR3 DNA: TGTGCCAGCAGCTTCGGCCTAGCGGGATCAGATACGCAGTATTTT
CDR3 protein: CASSFGLAGSDTQYF

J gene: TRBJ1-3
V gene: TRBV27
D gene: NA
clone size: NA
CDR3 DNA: TGTGCCAGCAGTTTAGCAGCAGGGTCTGGAAACACCATATATTTT
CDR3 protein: CASSLAAGSGNTIYF

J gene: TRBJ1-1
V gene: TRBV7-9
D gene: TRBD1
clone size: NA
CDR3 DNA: TGTGCCAGCAGCTTCCTTACAGGGGGCTTCACTGAAGCTTTCTTT
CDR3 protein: CASSFLTGGFTEAFF

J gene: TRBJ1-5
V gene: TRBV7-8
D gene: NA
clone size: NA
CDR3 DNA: TGTGCCAGCAGCTTAGGAAGGCCGGCAGGAGGTAATCAGCCCCAGCATTTT
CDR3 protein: CASSLGRPAGGNQPQHF